Presented here are 14 T cell receptor beta chains from one specimen sequenced in a study of metastatic and nonmetastatic thyroid tumors. No treatment had been given to any patient before thyroid surgery. TCRdb re-called clones via MiXCR from the PCR reads. The table has over 50,000 clones, more than 25% seen once; the top ten hold approximately 15%. The sample was blood. The source of these receptors is a female donor with papillary thyroid cancer or a benign thyroid nodule (not recorded which). Some clones in this sample may be carry-over from other donors' samples.

The genes are TRBV7-3 and TRBJ1-1, with D possibly being TRBD1 (6 bases). V was cut by 3 bases and J by 4 bases, with 12 bases left in between. The CDR3 is made up of 14 amino acids. CDR1 is SGHTA and CDR2 is FQGTGA in the germline V gene. This chain's CDR3 is CASSFTGSSTEAFF. The CDR3, as DNA: TGTGCCAGCAGCTTCACAGGGTCGAGCACTGAAGCTTTCTTT.

The chain links TRBV7-2 to TRBJ1-2; D gene uncertain. Germline CDR1 and CDR2: SGHTA and FQGNSA. The CDR3 contains 13 residues. The V end was cut by 4 bases, the J end by 8 bases, with 14 bases between. CDR3 DNA: TGTGCCAGCAGCTCGTTCAGCCTGGGAGGCTACACCTTC. Translated: CASSSFSLGGYTF.

The J gene is TRBJ2-5, the V gene TRBV6-1; TRBD2 might be the D (6 bases). Per the germline V gene, CDR1 is MNHNS and CDR2 is SASEGT. Trimming took 6 bases from V and 2 from J, leaving 19 bases between them. This CDR3 comprises 16 residues. CDR3: CASSWGSGVGQETQYF. Written as DNA, the CDR3 is TGTGCCAGCAGCTGGGGTAGCGGAGTGGGACAAGAGACCCAGTACTTC.

This clone turned up a few times. J is TRBJ2-1 and V is TRBV29-1, with D tentatively TRBD1 (5 bases). CDR3 length equals 16 residues. The V end was cut by 2 bases, the J end by 0 bases, with 14 bases between. In germline, CDR1 is SQVTM, CDR2 ANQGSEA. CDR3 DNA: TGCAGCGTTGAATTTGGTGGGGCAAGCTCCTACAATGAGCAGTTCTTC. Translated: CSVEFGGASSYNEQFF.

This clone appeared a few times. This chain uses TRBV27 with TRBJ2-3; D gene uncertain. V was pared by 5 bases and J by 6 bases, with 15 bases between. The CDR3 extends over 14 amino acids. CDR1 is MNHEY and CDR2 is SMNVEV in the germline V gene (reference sequence). The CDR3: CASSPILRMDTQYF. CDR3 coding DNA: TGTGCCAGCAGTCCCATACTTCGCATGGATACGCAGTATTTT.

The chain carries TRBV2 and TRBJ2-7; 9 nucleotides agree with TRBD1. The ends lost 8 bases at V and 3 bases at J; junction bases unmatched: 14. Germline-derived CDR1 and CDR2 are SNHLY and FYNNEI. This CDR3 comprises 16 residues. For the CDR3, the DNA is TGTGCCAGCGCCTCGGGAACCGGGACAGGGAACTACGAGCAGTACTTC. As protein: CASASGTGTGNYEQYF.

By sample fraction, this clone is medium-sized. The chain is built from TRBV12-3 or TRBV12-4 and TRBJ2-3; D could derive from TRBD1 or TRBD2 (5 bases each). Deletions cut 5 bases from V and 3 bases from J, with 15 bases between. This CDR3 has 15 residues. The CDR3 is CASSRTPEGTDTQYF. CDR3 nucleotides: TGTGCCAGCAGTCGGACTCCTGAGGGGACAGATACGCAGTATTTT.

This clone has just a few counts. This sequence joins TRBV19 and TRBJ1-1; D uncertain. The germline CDR1 and CDR2 sequences are LNHDA and SQIVND (reference sequence). This CDR3 spans 12 amino acids. Trimming cost V 8 bases and J 8 bases, with 15 bases left between them. The CDR3 sequence: CASRVGGGEAFF. CDR3 sequence (DNA): TGTGCCAGTCGGGTCGGAGGTGGAGAAGCTTTCTTT.

This clone turned up a few times. The genes are TRBV9 and TRBJ2-3; D call uncertain. V shed 0 bases and J shed 5 bases, with 7 bases lying between them. Germline assignment: CDR1 SGDLS and CDR2 YYNGEE. This CDR3 comprises 13 residues. The chain's CDR3 is CASSVEGIDTQYF. CDR3 nucleotides: TGTGCCAGCAGCGTAGAAGGGATAGATACGCAGTATTTT.

This clone occurred many times. The rearrangement links TRBV19 to TRBJ1-6; D remains ambiguous. The CDR3 runs to 13 residues. Per germline, CDR1 LNHDA and CDR2 SQIVND (reference sequence). The ends were cut back, 5 bases at V and 8 bases at J, with 10 bases in the middle. CDR3 in DNA: TGTGCCAGTAGTTCGCGGATTGATTCACCCCTCCACTTT. This gives the protein CASSSRIDSPLHF.

The J gene is TRBJ2-2, the V gene TRBV29-1; either TRBD1 or TRBD2 may fit D (6 bases each). This CDR3 is built from 13 residues. The V gene's germline CDR1 is SQVTM and CDR2 ANQGSEA. Deletions cut 3 bases from V and 4 bases from J, with 9 bases between. CDR3 in DNA: TGCAGCGTTGACTGGGGGGCCACCGGGGAGCTGTTTTTT. It yields the protein CSVDWGATGELFF.

A few counts support this clone. V gene TRBV4-2 combines with J gene TRBJ2-3; 12 nucleotides align to TRBD2. This CDR3 has 16 amino acids. Germline values: CDR1 LGHNA, CDR2 YNFKEQ. V lost 2 bases to trimming and J lost 4 bases; unmatched junction nucleotides: 4. The CDR3 nucleotides are TGTGCCAGCAGCCAAAACCTAGCGGGAGGGTCAGATACGCAGTATTTT. It encodes CASSQNLAGGSDTQYF.

The CDR3 sequence: CASSDGQGKGYTF. CDR3 DNA: TGTGCCAGCAGCGATGGGCAGGGGAAGGGCTACACCTTC. The chain joins TRBV6-1 to TRBJ1-2, with a possible D match to TRBD1 (6 bases). Germline CDR1 and CDR2: MNHNS and SASEGT. The V end was cut by 6 bases, the J end by 8 bases, with 16 bases between. The CDR3 runs to 13 residues.

This clone has only a few counts. V and J are TRBV6-1 and TRBJ1-1, with D possibly being TRBD1 (5 bases). Germline lookup yields CDR1 MNHNS and CDR2 SASEGT. The CDR3 loop spans 13 amino acids. Trimming left V 6 bases short and J 4 bases short, with 12 bases between. CDR3 sequence (DNA): TGTGCCAGCAGCTTCGGGGGAGGCACTGAAGCTTTCTTT. Protein sequence: CASSFGGGTEAFF.